This T cell receptor (beta chain) appears in the sequencing data of a study of shared clonotypes between healthy human individuals. As for the study in general: CD4 naive and memory got three plates each, CD8 naive two, CD8 memory one. Whole-study findings and limits: Non-shared clonotypes were found to have lower generation probabilities than the clonotypes that were shared by all four of the sorted-subset donors.

Execution of the assay was at deep level. Using immunoSEQ multiplex PCR, the repertoire was profiled, and TCRdb retains in-frame clones only, with some absent. The data hold roughly 1,500,000 clones, with just under 99% observed a single time. Details on this clone: What it binds is unknown.

CD45RA+ naive and CD45RA-negative memory subsets were separated from CD4+ cells. Sequences were obtained from naive CD4+ T cells sorted from blood. The subset is: CD45RA+ positively selected. The sequence was collected from a man between 25 and 39 years old in good health.

CDR3 region: CASSHPTTSGRADTQYF. CDR3 in DNA: TGTGCCAGCAGCCACCCGACGACTAGCGGGAGGGCAGATACGCAGTATTTT. This chain links TRBV14 with TRBJ2-3; 14 bases map to TRBD2. The V gene's germline CDR1 is SGHDN and CDR2 FVKESK. There are 17 residues in the CDR3. The J segment lost 4 bases and the V segment lost 3 bases, leaving 6 bases of the junction unmatched.